These 31 T cell receptor beta chains share one sample of origin, sequenced in a study of T-cell memory formation after mild COVID-19. From the 5' RACE reads, TCRdb called clonotypes with MiXCR, one entry per CDR3 protein. The sample has approximately 440,000 distinct CDR3 sequences; over 15% are singletons. Sequenced material: PBMCs or a T cell subset sorted from them (not recorded which). These receptors were collected from an adult woman who had mild COVID-19 (a few samples of this study predate the infection). Cell type and time point are not known.

The chain recombines TRBV24-1 with TRBJ1-5; a weak D match, TRBD1 (6 bases). Germline CDR1 KGHDR, CDR2 SFDVKD. V was cut by 9 bases and J by 0 bases, with 11 bases left in between. The CDR3 consists of 14 residues. The CDR3 bases are TGTGCCACCCATTCAGGGGATAGCAATCAGCCCCAGCATTTT. This sequence encodes CATHSGDSNQPQHF.

This clonotype was counted between two and nine times. This chain links TRBV5-1 with TRBJ2-1; D is perhaps TRBD2 (7 bases). CDR1 and CDR2 (germline): SGHRS, YFSETQ. This CDR3 has 15 residues. The V gene lost 0 bases and the J gene lost 9 bases, with 16 bases spanning the gap. The CDR3 is CASSLAQGRVSEQFF. The DNA of the CDR3 is TGCGCCAGCAGCTTGGCTCAGGGGAGGGTAAGTGAGCAGTTCTTC. The full variable domain, rest sourced from reference TRBV5-1 and TRBJ2-1, is KAGVTQTPRYLIKTRGQQVTLSCSPISGHRSVSWYQQTPGQGLQFLFEYFSETQRNKGNFPGRFSGRQFSNSRSEMNVSTLELGDSALYLCASSLAQGRVSEQFFGPGTRLTVL.

This clonotype was counted many times. The chain has TRBV5-1 and TRBJ1-1, with D possibly TRBD1 on 6 matching bases. Trimming removed 3 bases at V and 1 base at J, with 10 bases between. Germline loops: CDR1 SGHRS, CDR2 YFSETQ. CDR3 length: 14 amino acids. The CDR3 sequence: CASSSGQPNTEAFF. The DNA of the CDR3 is TGCGCCAGCAGCTCCGGACAGCCGAACACTGAAGCTTTCTTT.

V is TRBV20-1 and J is TRBJ2-7, with 8 bases identical to TRBD1. Germline CDR1 and CDR2: DFQATT and SNEGSKA (reference sequence). There are 15 residues in the CDR3. V shed 6 bases and J 5 bases; nucleotides not matched to a gene: 15. For the CDR3, the DNA is TGCAGTGCCCCCAAGGGAGACAGGGGTATTCACGAGCAGTACTTC. It yields the protein CSAPKGDRGIHEQYF.

The CDR3 spells CASSGSSGGNQPQHF. CDR3 bases: TGTGCCAGCAGTGGTAGTTCGGGAGGCAATCAGCCCCAGCATTTT. The chain combines TRBV6-1 with TRBJ1-5; D is unclear. V was trimmed by 4 bases and J by 2 bases, leaving 12 bases between them. This CDR3 spans 15 amino acids. Germline lookup yields CDR1 MNHNS and CDR2 SASEGT.

The J gene is TRBJ2-7, the V gene TRBV7-9, with D perhaps given as TRBD1 or TRBD2 (5 bases each). Germline CDR1 reads SEHNR; CDR2 reads FQNEAQ (reference sequence). The CDR3 extends over 17 amino acids. Trimming removed 5 bases from V and 2 bases from J, with 22 bases in between. The CDR3 DNA is TGTGCCAGCAGCCCTGTTAAGTCGGGGCCTAGGGCCTACGAGCAGTACTTC. This encodes CASSPVKSGPRAYEQYF.

A few counts support this clonotype. The chain recombines TRBV29-1 with TRBJ2-7; 8 nucleotides match TRBD1. The CDR3 consists of 12 residues. Trimming cost V 6 bases and J 6 bases; bases outside gene matches: 7. CDR1 and CDR2 (germline): SQVTM, ANQGSEA. The CDR3 DNA reads TGCAGCGTCGGACAGGGTCAAGGCGAGCAGTACTTC. Protein: CSVGQGQGEQYF.

The sample holds a few counts of this clonotype. V is TRBV7-8 and J is TRBJ2-1, with unresolved D. Trimming stripped 0 bases from V and 5 bases from J, with 11 bases between. CDR1 is SGHVS, CDR2 FQNEAQ, per germline. The CDR3 is 15 residues long. CDR3 in amino acids: CASSLAAEQNNEQFF. The DNA of the CDR3 is TGTGCCAGCAGCTTAGCGGCAGAACAAAACAATGAGCAGTTCTTC.

This clonotype has a count of ten or more. The chain uses TRBV4-1 and TRBJ1-1; D is perhaps TRBD1 (5 bases). CDR1 is MGHRA and CDR2 is YSYEKL in the germline V gene. Trimming removed 5 bases from V and 1 base from J, with 8 bases in between. This CDR3 contains 13 residues. The CDR3 DNA reads TGCGCCAGCAGCACCGGACAGAACACTGAAGCTTTCTTT. Translated: CASSTGQNTEAFF.

The V call is TRBV7-6, the J call TRBJ2-2; 7 bases are a match to TRBD2. CDR3 length: 17 residues. Germline lookup yields CDR1 SGHVS and CDR2 FNYEAQ. The ends lost 5 bases at V and 1 base at J; junction bases unmatched: 10. CDR3 sequence reads: CASSLSRSGGNTGELFF. CDR3 nucleotide sequence: TGTGCCAGCAGCCTTTCCCGGTCGGGGGGGAACACCGGGGAGCTGTTTTTT.

J is TRBJ2-5 and V is TRBV3-1; D unresolved. Germline lookup yields CDR1 LGHDT and CDR2 YNNKEL (reference sequence). V dropped 1 base and J dropped 5 bases, with 14 bases sitting between them. The CDR3 is 15 amino acids. CDR3 in DNA: TGTGCCAGCAGCCAAGTCCCAGTGGGCGTGGAGACCCAGTACTTC. This gives the protein CASSQVPVGVETQYF.

The rearrangement joins TRBV29-1 to TRBJ2-7; maybe TRBD2 (6 bases). The CDR3 sequence is 12 residues long. Trimming shortened V by 3 bases and J by 5 bases, and 11 bases separated the two germline ends. CDR1 and CDR2 (germline): SQVTM, ANQGSEA. The CDR3: CSVESAGNEQYF. In DNA form, the CDR3 reads TGCAGCGTTGAGTCGGCGGGAAACGAGCAGTACTTC.

This clonotype has more than one count but fewer than ten. The genes are TRBV7-8 and TRBJ2-7, with D hard to call. Trimming took off 4 bases at V and 7 bases at J, with 11 bases between the two ends. This CDR3 has 12 amino acids. Germline CDR1 reads SGHVS; CDR2 reads FQNEAQ. This CDR3 is CASSSYGREQYF. DNA of the CDR3: TGTGCCAGCAGCTCCTACGGCCGAGAGCAGTACTTC. The whole variable domain, remainder taken from reference TRBV7-8 and TRBJ2-7, is GAGVSQSPRYKVAKRGQDVALRCDPISGHVSLFWYQQALGQGPEFLTYFQNEAQLDKSGLPSDRFFAERPEGSVSTLKIQRTQQEDSAVYLCASSSYGREQYFGPGTRLTVT.

The chain employs TRBV3-1 and TRBJ2-1, with 10 bases lining up with TRBD2. The CDR3 extends over 17 amino acids. CDR1 LGHDT and CDR2 YNNKEL come from the germline V gene (reference sequence). The J segment lost 7 bases and the V segment lost 0 bases, leaving 9 bases of the junction unmatched. DNA of the CDR3: TGTGCCAGCAGCCAAGATAGCCTAGCGGGAGTGATGAATGAGCAGTTCTTC. Protein product: CASSQDSLAGVMNEQFF.

The chain has TRBV7-2 and TRBJ1-4, with D perhaps TRBD1 (5 bases). Trimming cost V 5 bases and J 5 bases, with 12 bases left between them. The V gene's germline CDR1 is SGHTA and CDR2 FQGNSA. This CDR3 contains 14 residues. DNA for the CDR3: TGTGCCAGCAGCCCGGGGCGGTGGAATGAAAAACTGTTTTTT. Protein product: CASSPGRWNEKLFF.

This chain links TRBV27 with TRBJ2-7; TRBD1 aligns across 7 bases. CDR3 length: 14 amino acids. CDR1 and CDR2 (germline): MNHEY, SMNVEV (reference sequence). With 5 bases clipped from V and 11 bases from J, the junction kept 15 bases outside the gene matches. The CDR3 protein is CASSNAGTVVNEYF. The DNA of the CDR3 is TGTGCCAGCAGTAACGCCGGGACAGTAGTAAACGAGTACTTC.

This clonotype was recorded a few times. V usage is TRBV29-1 and J usage is TRBJ1-1, with unresolved D. The V gene lost 4 bases and the J gene lost 5 bases, with 11 bases spanning the gap. Per germline, CDR1 SQVTM and CDR2 ANQGSEA. The CDR3 extends over 12 amino acids. The CDR3 bases are TGCAGCGTTGCCGGGGAGTATACTGAAGCTTTCTTT. Translated: CSVAGEYTEAFF.

This clonotype has more than one count but fewer than ten. J is TRBJ2-3 and V is TRBV7-9; possibly TRBD1 for D (5 bases). Trimming took off 1 base at V and 4 bases at J, with 9 bases between the two ends. The CDR3 has 14 residues. From germline, CDR1 is SEHNR and CDR2 FQNEAQ (reference sequence). CDR3 in DNA: TGTGCCAGCAGCTTAGACAGGATTTCAGATACGCAGTATTTT. Its translation is CASSLDRISDTQYF.

The chain couples TRBV6-5 to TRBJ1-5; D ambiguous. Per the germline V gene, CDR1 is MNHEY and CDR2 is SVGAGI. Trimming took 2 bases from V and 6 from J, leaving 11 bases between them. The CDR3 covers 14 residues. CDR3 protein: CASSYDGRRQPQHF. In DNA, the CDR3 is TGTGCCAGCAGTTACGATGGACGGCGTCAGCCCCAGCATTTT.

The CDR3 bases are TGCGCCAGCAGCTTGGGGGCCAACTACGAGCAGTACTTC. It codes for CASSLGANYEQYF. The chain has TRBV5-1 and TRBJ2-7; no clear D. Germline lookup yields CDR1 SGHRS and CDR2 YFSETQ. The V and J ends lost 0 bases and 3 bases respectively, with 7 bases between them. The CDR3 loop spans 13 amino acids.

The gene calls are TRBV20-1 and TRBJ1-5, with D unclear. Trimming removed 3 bases from V and 8 bases from J, with 11 bases in between. The CDR3 runs 12 residues. The germline V gene encodes CDR1 DFQATT and CDR2 SNEGSKA (reference sequence). CDR3 region: CSASGGDKPQHF. The CDR3 DNA reads as TGCAGTGCTAGCGGCGGGGATAAGCCCCAGCATTTT.

The chain has TRBV28 and TRBJ1-2, with a tentative D call TRBD1 (5 bases). V lost 8 bases and J 3 bases, leaving 13 bases between the germline ends. The germline CDR1 and CDR2 sequences are MDHEN and SYDVKM. The length of the CDR3 is 13 residues. This CDR3 reads CASFDSIHYGYTF. Here the CDR3 DNA reads TGTGCCAGCTTCGACAGCATCCACTATGGCTACACCTTC.

This clonotype was counted only a few times. CDR3 in DNA: TGTGCCAGCCTCCGGGACAACTATCAGCCCCAGCATTTT. This encodes CASLRDNYQPQHF. The chain has TRBV6-1 and TRBJ1-5; the D gene is possibly TRBD1 (6 bases). The CDR3 is 13 amino acids. Trimming removed 8 bases from V and 5 bases from J, with 13 bases in between. Looked up from germline, CDR1 is MNHNS and CDR2 is SASEGT.

This clonotype turned up a few times. The V and J genes are TRBV18 and TRBJ2-5, with D unclear. This CDR3 is built from 13 residues. Deletions cut 4 bases from V and 4 bases from J, with 10 bases between. Germline CDR1 reads KGHSH; CDR2 reads LQKENI. The CDR3 sequence is CASSLKGSETQYF. CDR3 DNA sequence: TGTGCCAGCTCACTCAAGGGTTCAGAGACCCAGTACTTC.

The V gene is TRBV2, the J gene TRBJ2-3; TRBD1 matches 9 bases. V dropped 6 bases and J dropped 6; count of bases not matched to a gene: 10. Germline loops: CDR1 SNHLY, CDR2 FYNNEI. The CDR3 is 15 amino acids. DNA of the CDR3: TGTGCCAGCAGCCGACAGGGGGACCTGATGGATACGCAGTATTTT. Its protein product is CASSRQGDLMDTQYF.

The chain has TRBV12-3 or TRBV12-4 and TRBJ2-5; D possibly corresponds to TRBD1 (6 bases). V lost 7 bases to trimming and J lost 4 bases, with 22 bases between them. The CDR3 contains 16 residues. CDR3 residues: CASTSVRGGLGETQYF. For the CDR3, the DNA is TGTGCCAGCACCTCGGTGCGAGGGGGTCTGGGAGAGACCCAGTACTTC.

The chain joins TRBV9 to TRBJ2-3, with 10 positions matching TRBD2. There are 16 residues in the CDR3. J was trimmed by 5 bases and V by 2 bases; bases with no gene match: 8. Germline CDR1 reads SGDLS; CDR2 reads YYNGEE. In DNA, the CDR3 is TGTGCCAGCAGCGTCGCCTTAGCGGGGGGAAGAGATACGCAGTATTTT. Translation: CASSVALAGGRDTQYF.

This chain uses TRBV5-6 with TRBJ2-1, with 7 bases fitting TRBD2. V lost 0 bases and J lost 5; bases outside the gene matches: 8. Germline lookup yields CDR1 SGHDT and CDR2 YYEEEE. This CDR3 has 16 amino acids. The CDR3: CASSLDAGEIHNEQFF. In nucleotides, the CDR3 is TGTGCCAGCAGCTTGGACGCGGGAGAGATCCACAATGAGCAGTTCTTC. Full variable domain (missing parts from reference TRBV5-6 and TRBJ2-1): DAGVTQSPTHLIKTRGQQVTLRCSPKSGHDTVSWYQQALGQGPQFIFQYYEEEERQRGNFPDRFSGHQFPNYSSELNVNALLLGDSALYLCASSLDAGEIHNEQFFGPGTRLTVL.

The chain uses TRBV20-1 and TRBJ2-2; TRBD1 aligns across 8 bases. This CDR3 is built from 15 residues. With 2 bases clipped from V and 2 bases from J, the junction kept 4 bases outside the gene matches. From germline, CDR1 is DFQATT and CDR2 SNEGSKA (reference sequence). CDR3 bases: TGCAGTGCTAGACGCGACAGGGGTAACACCGGGGAGCTGTTTTTT. Protein product: CSARRDRGNTGELFF.

The gene calls are TRBV28 and TRBJ2-7; D not resolved. With 4 bases removed from V and 7 bases from J, the gap between germline ends came to 11 bases. Looked up from germline, CDR1 is MDHEN and CDR2 is SYDVKM. The CDR3 length is 12 residues. CDR3 protein: CASSSSVGEQYF. The CDR3 nucleotides are TGTGCCAGCAGTTCATCGGTGGGGGAGCAGTACTTC.

The table lists this clonotype with a few counts. The chain uses TRBV18 and TRBJ1-3; 7 bases map to TRBD1. The V gene's germline CDR1 is KGHSH and CDR2 LQKENI. After removal of 2 bases from V and 8 bases from J, the junction contained 15 bases not matched to a gene. The CDR3 loop spans 17 amino acids. CDR3 protein: CASSPFIGTALGDTIYF. DNA for the CDR3: TGTGCCAGCTCACCATTCATTGGGACAGCGCTGGGGGACACCATATATTTT.